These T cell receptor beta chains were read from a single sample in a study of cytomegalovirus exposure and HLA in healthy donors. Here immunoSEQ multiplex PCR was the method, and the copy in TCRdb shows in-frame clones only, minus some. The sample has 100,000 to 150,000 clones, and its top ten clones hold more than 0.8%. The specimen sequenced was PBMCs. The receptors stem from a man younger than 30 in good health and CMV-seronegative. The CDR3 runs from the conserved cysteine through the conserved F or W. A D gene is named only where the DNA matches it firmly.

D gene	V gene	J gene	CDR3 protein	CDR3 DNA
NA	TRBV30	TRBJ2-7	CAWSVQGYEQYF	TGTGCCTGGAGTGTACAGGGTTACGAGCAGTACTTC
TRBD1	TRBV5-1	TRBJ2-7	CASSMDRGGYEQYF	TGCGCCAGCAGCATGGACAGGGGTGGGTACGAGCAGTACTTC
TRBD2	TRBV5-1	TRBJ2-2	CASSSSGGAFGELFF	TGCGCCAGCAGCTCGAGCGGGGGGGCCTTCGGGGAGCTGTTTTTT
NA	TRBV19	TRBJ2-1	CASMGERARNEQFF	TGTGCCAGTATGGGGGAGCGGGCTCGCAATGAGCAGTTCTTC
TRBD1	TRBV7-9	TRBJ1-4	CASSLRQGNEKLFF	TGTGCCAGCAGCTTGCGACAGGGTAATGAAAAACTGTTTTTT
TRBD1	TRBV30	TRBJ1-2	CAWSPMTGPF	TGTGCCTGGAGCCCGATGACAGGGCCCTTC
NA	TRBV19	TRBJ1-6	CASSIDRIPGSYNSPLHF	TGTGCCAGTAGTATAGACCGAATACCGGGCTCCTATAATTCACCCCTCCACTTT
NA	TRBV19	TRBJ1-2	CASSIGSSGYTF	TGTGCCAGTAGTATTGGGAGTTCGGGCTACACCTTC
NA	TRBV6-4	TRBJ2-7	CASSVMALHYEQYF	TGTGCCAGCAGTGTCATGGCTCTCCACTACGAGCAGTACTTC
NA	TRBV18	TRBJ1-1	CASSPGGNTEAFF	TGTGCCAGCTCACCGGGGGGGAACACTGAAGCTTTCTTT
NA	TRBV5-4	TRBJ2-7	CASSFRGRYEQYF	TGTGCCAGCAGCTTCAGGGGAAGGTACGAGCAGTACTTC
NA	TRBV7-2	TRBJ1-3	CASSLINTIYF	TGTGCCAGCAGCCTTATAAACACCATATATTTT
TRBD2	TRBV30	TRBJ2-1	CAWSVHAGVNEQFF	TGTGCCTGGAGTGTACACGCGGGGGTCAATGAGCAGTTCTTC
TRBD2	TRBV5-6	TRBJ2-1	CASSSDIAGAYNEQFF	TGTGCCAGCAGCTCCGATATAGCGGGAGCCTACAATGAGCAGTTCTTC
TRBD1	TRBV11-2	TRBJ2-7	CASSPGDSHHEQYF	TGTGCCAGCAGCCCCGGGGACAGTCACCACGAGCAGTACTTC
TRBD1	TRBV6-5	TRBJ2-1	CASSYRTGNDEQFF	TGTGCCAGCAGTTATAGGACAGGGAATGATGAGCAGTTCTTC
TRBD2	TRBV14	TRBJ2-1	CASSQIGLANNEQFF	TGTGCCAGCAGCCAAATCGGACTAGCAAATAATGAGCAGTTCTTC
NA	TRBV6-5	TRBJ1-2	CASSDTRGNYGYTF	TGTGCCAGCAGTGACACACGGGGGAACTATGGCTACACCTTC
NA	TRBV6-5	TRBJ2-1	CASIVSNEQFF	TGTGCCAGCATTGTCAGTAATGAGCAGTTCTTC
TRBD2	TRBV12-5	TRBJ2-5	CASGLVSSGGAPYF	TGTGCTAGTGGTTTGGTGTCTAGCGGGGGCGCCCCGTACTTC
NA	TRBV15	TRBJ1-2	CATSRDPDGYGGYTF	TGTGCCACCAGCAGAGATCCCGACGGGTATGGTGGCTACACCTTC
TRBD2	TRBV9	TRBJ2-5	CASSVSGGLALETQYF	TGTGCCAGCAGCGTATCCGGGGGACTAGCATTGGAGACCCAGTACTTC
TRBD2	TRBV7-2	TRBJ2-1	CASSLVSSGNYNEQFF	TGTGCCAGCAGCTTAGTTTCTAGCGGGAACTACAATGAGCAGTTCTTC
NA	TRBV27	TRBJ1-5	CASRGGTNQPQHF	TGTGCCAGCAGGGGGGGGACGAACCAGCCCCAGCATTTT
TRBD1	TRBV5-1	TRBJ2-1	CASSVDRERFYEQFF	TGCGCCAGCAGCGTGGACAGGGAACGGTTCTATGAGCAGTTCTTC
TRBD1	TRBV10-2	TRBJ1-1	CASRTIGTGNTEAFF	TGCGCCAGCAGGACGATCGGGACAGGGAACACTGAAGCTTTCTTT
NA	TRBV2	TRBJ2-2	CASLGGLQPKGELFF	TGTGCCAGCCTCGGCGGGTTACAACCTAAGGGGGAGCTGTTTTTT
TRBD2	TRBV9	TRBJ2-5	CASSSRTSGGQETQYF	TGTGCCAGCAGCTCCCGAACTAGCGGAGGACAAGAGACCCAGTACTTC
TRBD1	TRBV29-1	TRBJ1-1	CSVRDRVITEAFF	TGCAGCGTCCGGGACAGGGTAATTACTGAAGCTTTCTTT
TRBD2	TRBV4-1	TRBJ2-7	CASSQDRYSGSSYEQYF	TGCGCCAGCAGCCAAGATAGGTATAGCGGGAGCTCCTACGAGCAGTACTTC
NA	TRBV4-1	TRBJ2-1	CASSQGPLGSYNEQFF	TGCGCCAGCAGCCAAGGACCTCTAGGCTCCTACAATGAGCAGTTCTTC
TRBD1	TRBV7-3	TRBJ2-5	CASSFGQANQETQYF	TGTGCCAGCAGCTTTGGACAGGCCAACCAAGAGACCCAGTACTTC
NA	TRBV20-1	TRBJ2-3	CSAVRDTQYF	TGCAGCGCTGTGCGAGATACGCAGTATTTT
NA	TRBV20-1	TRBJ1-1	CSAENGTEAFF	TGCAGTGCCGAAAACGGCACTGAAGCTTTCTTT
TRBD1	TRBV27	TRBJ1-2	CASSPGTGGNYGYTF	TGTGCCAGCAGCCCCGGGACAGGGGGTAACTATGGCTACACCTTC
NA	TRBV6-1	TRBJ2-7	CASSVEDSSYEQYF	TGTGCCAGCAGTGTCGAAGACAGCTCCTACGAGCAGTACTTC
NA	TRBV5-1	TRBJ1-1	CASSLRWGGNTEAFF	TGCGCCAGCAGCTTGCGGTGGGGGGGAAACACTGAAGCTTTCTTT
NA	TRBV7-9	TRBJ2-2	CASSRQLGRDGTGELFF	TGTGCCAGCAGTCGACAACTCGGCCGGGATGGGACCGGGGAGCTGTTTTTT
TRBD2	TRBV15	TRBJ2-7	CATSRESQLAGSGEQYF	TGTGCCACCAGCAGAGAATCACAACTAGCGGGATCCGGGGAGCAGTACTTC
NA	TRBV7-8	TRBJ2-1	CASSLPRVGGNEQFF	TGTGCCAGCAGCTTACCTCGGGTCGGGGGCAATGAGCAGTTCTTC
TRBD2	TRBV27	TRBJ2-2	CASSSRGLATGELFF	TGTGCCAGCAGTTCAAGAGGACTAGCGACCGGGGAGCTGTTTTTT
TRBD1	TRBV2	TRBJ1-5	CASSQSTGGNQPQHF	TGTGCCAGCAGTCAATCCACAGGGGGCAATCAGCCCCAGCATTTT
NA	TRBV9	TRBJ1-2	CASSEPWGGGYTF	TGTGCCAGCAGCGAGCCGTGGGGAGGTGGCTACACCTTC
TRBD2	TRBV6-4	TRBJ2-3	CASSDGTSGGDTQYF	TGTGCCAGCAGTGACGGGACTAGCGGCGGAGATACGCAGTATTTT
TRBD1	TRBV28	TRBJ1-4	CASSLHRDRANEKLFF	TGTGCCAGCAGTTTACATCGGGACAGGGCGAATGAAAAACTGTTTTTT
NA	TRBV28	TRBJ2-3	CASSSPWTGTDTQYF	TGTGCCAGCAGTTCCCCGTGGACGGGGACAGATACGCAGTATTTT
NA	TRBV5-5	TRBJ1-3	CASSYDRNSGNTIYF	TGTGCCAGCAGCTACGACAGGAACTCTGGAAACACCATATATTTT
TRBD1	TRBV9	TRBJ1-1	CASSGRTGEAFF	TGTGCCAGCAGCGGACGGACAGGGGAAGCTTTCTTT
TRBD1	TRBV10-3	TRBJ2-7	CAISPGTGGDGNEQYF	TGTGCCATCAGTCCCGGGACAGGGGGCGATGGGAACGAGCAGTACTTC
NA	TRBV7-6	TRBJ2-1	CASSLADRYFF	TGTGCCAGCAGCTTAGCAGACAGATATTTCTTC
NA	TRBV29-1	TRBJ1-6	CSVTQGRDSPLHF	TGCAGCGTTACACAGGGTCGGGATTCACCCCTCCACTTT